This T cell receptor beta chain is from a study of OX40 agonist ivuxolimab in advanced cancers. Study-level background: The treatment was a fully human IgG2 OX40 agonist, ivuxolimab.

The table came from immunoSEQ multiplex PCR; TCRdb's copy has only in-frame clones and leaves some out. Of roughly 64,000 clones listed, about 86% were seen once; the top ten hold 2.1%. Points from the study as a whole: At 0.1 to 3.0 mg/kg and by week 6, CD4+ and CD8+ T cells in the blood had expanded clonally. The study did not work out the antigen specificity of the expanded peripheral T cells. CD8+ T cells showed, on average, more clonal expansion than CD4+ cells.

Note on this clone: The antigen is undetermined.

This CDR3 has 17 amino acids. J lost 5 bases, V lost 4 bases, and 9 bases had no gene match. Per the germline V gene, CDR1 is PRHDT and CDR2 is FYEKMQ (reference sequence). The chain is built from TRBV13 and TRBJ2-3, with 13 bases aligning to TRBD2. This receptor was obtained from an adult with an advanced solid tumor such as melanoma, head and neck, liver or kidney cancer. The sequencing used CD4+ or CD8+ T cells sorted from blood, collected in a trial of the OX40 agonist ivuxolimab. CDR3 amino acids: CASSSFGLAGVGDTQYF. The CDR3 coding sequence is TGTGCCAGCAGCTCCTTTGGACTAGCGGGAGTGGGAGATACGCAGTATTTT.